This passage covers 25 T cell receptor beta chains from one sample sequenced in a study of CD8 T cells in Susac syndrome. RNA totalling about 0.45 to 1 ug underwent reverse transcription with random hexamers. Using its own MiXCR run on the immunoSEQ multiplex PCR reads, TCRdb lists one record per CDR3 protein. The sample lists about 280,000 distinct CDR3 sequences, around 84% seen once, with 0.11% in the top ten. The specimen was CD8+ T cells from PBMCs. Receptor source: a human donor with multiple sclerosis.

The gene calls are TRBV15 and TRBJ1-4; D unresolved. The CDR3 contains 16 residues. CDR1 and CDR2 (germline): LNHNV, YYDKDF (reference sequence). Trimming removed 2 bases from V and 8 bases from J, with 18 bases in between. CDR3 protein: CATSRSSTVLGEKLFF. In DNA form, the CDR3 reads TGTGCCACCAGCAGATCATCAACAGTTTTGGGAGAAAAACTGTTTTTT.

The CDR3 loop reads CASSFPDRLNTEAFF. The CDR3 region has the DNA TGTGCCAGCAGCTTTCCTGACAGACTGAACACTGAAGCTTTCTTT. V is TRBV7-9 and J is TRBJ1-1, with D possibly TRBD1 on 5 matching bases. Trimming pared 3 bases from V and 0 bases from J, leaving 11 bases between. Looked up from germline, CDR1 is SEHNR and CDR2 is FQNEAQ (reference sequence). This CDR3 spans 15 amino acids.

The chain couples TRBV28 to TRBJ1-4; D gene unclear. Trimming left V 0 bases short and J 0 bases short, with 11 bases between. This CDR3 comprises 17 residues. CDR1 and CDR2 from the germline V gene are MDHEN and SYDVKM. The CDR3 region is CASSLWRKLATNEKLFF. In DNA form, the CDR3 reads TGTGCCAGCAGTTTATGGCGGAAACTTGCAACTAATGAAAAACTGTTTTTT.

The rearrangement uses TRBV5-4 and TRBJ2-7; D not resolved. Looked up from germline, CDR1 is SGHNT and CDR2 is YYREEE (reference sequence). This CDR3 contains 14 residues. The V end lost 0 bases, the J end lost 0 bases, and 7 bases lay between the germline ends. CDR3 sequence reads: CASSLAADSYEQYF. The CDR3, as DNA: TGTGCCAGCAGCTTGGCGGCAGACTCCTACGAGCAGTACTTC.

The genes are TRBV2 and TRBJ2-1; possibly TRBD1 or TRBD2 for D (6 bases each). This CDR3 has 17 amino acids. The germline CDR1 and CDR2 sequences are SNHLY and FYNNEI. Trimming took 8 bases from V and 5 from J, leaving 25 bases between them. The DNA for the CDR3 is TGTGCCAGCCCGCGGGGACGCCCGGGACAAACTGACAATGAGCAGTTCTTC. Translation: CASPRGRPGQTDNEQFF. The whole variable domain, remainder taken from reference TRBV2 and TRBJ2-1, is EPEVTQTPSHQVTQMGQEVILRCVPISNHLYFYWYRQILGQKVEFLVSFYNNEISEKSEIFDDQFSVERPDGSNFTLKIRSTKLEDSAMYFCASPRGRPGQTDNEQFFGPGTRLTVL.

V and J are TRBV10-3 and TRBJ2-3, with D perhaps matching TRBD1 (5 bases). Germline values: CDR1 ENHRY, CDR2 SYGVKD. Between the trimmed V and J ends, which lost 3 bases and 5 bases, there was a span of 12 bases. The CDR3 is made up of 14 amino acids. The CDR3 protein is CAISEDSQVDTQYF. The CDR3 DNA sequence: TGTGCCATCAGTGAAGACAGCCAGGTAGATACGCAGTATTTT.

The J gene is TRBJ2-7, the V gene TRBV5-1; no reliable D call. This CDR3 comprises 15 residues. The V and J ends lost 4 bases and 1 base respectively, with 15 bases between them. Germline CDR1 and CDR2: SGHRS and YFSETQ. CDR3 residues: CASSHTGDTSYEQYF. For the CDR3, the DNA is TGCGCCAGCAGCCACACGGGCGACACGTCCTACGAGCAGTACTTC.

The DNA for the CDR3 is TGTGCCAGCAGCGACTCCGGGACAGGGCATGTCTACACCTTC. Amino acids: CASSDSGTGHVYTF. The rearrangement uses TRBV7-9 and TRBJ1-2; 9 bases agree with TRBD1. Germline V CDR1 and CDR2: SEHNR, FQNEAQ (reference sequence). With 5 bases clipped from V and 10 bases from J, the junction kept 11 bases outside the gene matches. This CDR3 is built from 14 residues.

The chain combines TRBV19 with TRBJ1-5; D is possibly TRBD1 (5 bases). Trimming removed 2 bases at V and 6 bases at J, with 14 bases between. Germline V gene lookup returns CDR1 LNHDA and CDR2 SQIVND (reference sequence). This CDR3 contains 15 residues. The CDR3 DNA reads as TGTGCCAGTAGTATATTCCCAGGGTCAAGTCAGCCCCAGCATTTT. This encodes CASSIFPGSSQPQHF.

The rearrangement joins TRBV27 to TRBJ2-1; D gene uncertain. Deletions cut 7 bases from V and 6 bases from J, with 16 bases between. The CDR3 covers 14 residues. Germline CDR1 reads MNHEY; CDR2 reads SMNVEV (reference sequence). The CDR3, as DNA: TGTGCCAGCACCCTCGGGCCAGCAACCAATGAGCAGTTCTTC. Translating gives CASTLGPATNEQFF.

J is TRBJ2-3 and V is TRBV12-5; the match to TRBD2 covers 7 bases. The V and J ends lost 1 base and 6 bases, in that order; junction bases with no gene match: 7. The CDR3 covers 15 residues. From germline, CDR1 is LGHNT and CDR2 FRNRAP. The CDR3 here is CASGLEAGVLDTQYF. The CDR3 DNA is TGTGCTAGTGGTTTGGAGGCGGGAGTATTGGATACGCAGTATTTT.

The chain uses TRBV12-3 or TRBV12-4 and TRBJ2-1; D gene unclear. Deletions cut 7 bases from V and 2 bases from J, with 9 bases between. This CDR3 region has 13 residues. Written as DNA, the CDR3 is TGTGCCAGCACTCGGGTCCCCTACAATGAGCAGTTCTTC. Translated: CASTRVPYNEQFF.

Here the CDR3 reads CASSIRLGNYYEQYF. CDR3 sequence (DNA): TGTGCCAGTAGTATACGTCTCGGGAACTACTACGAGCAGTACTTC. V gene TRBV19 combines with J gene TRBJ2-7; TRBD2 is a possible D gene (5 bases). Germline V gene lookup returns CDR1 LNHDA and CDR2 SQIVND (reference sequence). The ends were cut back, 2 bases at V and 3 bases at J, with 14 bases in the middle. This CDR3 comprises 15 residues.

The chain carries TRBV7-2 and TRBJ1-2; D ambiguous. The CDR3 is 12 amino acids. CDR1 and CDR2 from the germline V gene are SGHTA and FQGNSA. The germline V and J ends were trimmed by 3 bases and 6 bases, with 8 bases remaining between them. The CDR3 nucleotides read TGTGCCAGCAGCTTTCTAGGTGATGGCTACACCTTC. Its protein is CASSFLGDGYTF. The whole variable domain, remainder taken from reference TRBV7-2 and TRBJ1-2, is GAGVSQSPSNKVTEKGKDVELRCDPISGHTALYWYRQSLGQGLEFLIYFQGNSAPDKSGLPSDRFSAERTGGSVSTLTIQRTQQEDSAVYLCASSFLGDGYTFGSGTRLTVV.

The chain has TRBV27 and TRBJ1-1, with no clear D. CDR1 and CDR2 from the germline V gene are MNHEY and SMNVEV (reference sequence). This CDR3 has 13 residues. Deletions cut 2 bases from V and 5 bases from J, with 9 bases between. CDR3 amino acids: CASSLGQSTEAFF. The CDR3 region has the DNA TGTGCCAGCAGTTTAGGGCAGTCAACTGAAGCTTTCTTT.

The chain has TRBV25-1 and TRBJ2-1, with 9 bases that match TRBD1. Trimming took 2 bases from V and 8 from J; bases not matched to a gene: 4. The CDR3 has 14 amino acids. Germline V gene lookup returns CDR1 MGHDK and CDR2 SYGVNS. The CDR3 reads CASSENRGLDEQFF. CDR3 nucleotide sequence: TGTGCCAGCAGTGAAAACAGGGGGCTCGATGAGCAGTTCTTC. The full variable domain, in which reference TRBV25-1 and TRBJ2-1 provide the parts outside the CDR3, is EADIYQTPRYLVIGTGKKITLECSQTMGHDKMYWYQQDPGMELHLIHYSYGVNSTEKGDLSSESTVSRIRTEHFPLTLESARPSHTSQYLCASSENRGLDEQFFGPGTRLTVL.

The chain carries TRBV12-3 or TRBV12-4 and TRBJ2-2; tentatively, D is TRBD2 (6 bases). Trimming cost V 3 bases and J 0 bases, with 11 bases left between them. The length of the CDR3 is 16 residues. The CDR3 DNA follows: TGTGCCAGCAGTTTGGGGAGGAGGACGAACACCGGGGAGCTGTTTTTT. Its protein is CASSLGRRTNTGELFF.

The CDR3 protein is CATSREEREGIYNEQFF. DNA for the CDR3: TGTGCCACCAGCAGAGAGGAGCGGGAGGGGATTTACAATGAGCAGTTCTTC. V gene TRBV15 combines with J gene TRBJ2-1; TRBD2 matches 10 bases. Germline assignment: CDR1 LNHNV and CDR2 YYDKDF (reference sequence). CDR3 length equals 17 residues. The junction had 6 bases not matched to a gene; V was cut back by 0 bases and J by 4 bases.

The V call is TRBV4-1, the J call TRBJ1-1, with D hard to call. V was trimmed by 0 bases and J by 5 bases, leaving 10 bases between them. CDR1 is MGHRA, CDR2 YSYEKL, per germline. The CDR3 loop spans 14 amino acids. CDR3 sequence: CASSQDLEWTEAFF. DNA for the CDR3: TGCGCCAGCAGCCAAGATCTCGAGTGGACTGAAGCTTTCTTT.

This clonotype turned up a few times. This sequence joins TRBV30 and TRBJ1-1, with a weak D call TRBD1 (6 bases). Trimming pared 3 bases from V and 4 bases from J, leaving 12 bases between. CDR1 is GTSNPN, CDR2 SVGIG, per germline (reference sequence). The CDR3 has 13 residues. CDR3 loop: CAWSRGQRTEAFF. The CDR3 DNA reads as TGTGCCTGGAGCCGAGGACAGCGCACTGAAGCTTTCTTT.

This chain connects TRBV27 to TRBJ2-7; D is possibly TRBD1 (6 bases). Germline V gene sequence: CDR1 MNHEY, CDR2 SMNVEV (reference sequence). V lost 0 bases and J 7 bases, leaving 16 bases between the germline ends. The CDR3 length is 15 residues. The CDR3 region has the DNA TGTGCCAGCAGTTTATCGTCCAGGGGAATACGGGAGCAGTACTTC. Protein sequence: CASSLSSRGIREQYF.

This chain joins TRBV7-9 and TRBJ2-7, with D perhaps matching TRBD2 (5 bases). Germline V gene sequence: CDR1 SEHNR, CDR2 FQNEAQ (reference sequence). The CDR3 spans 14 residues. Trimming stripped 5 bases from V and 0 bases from J, with 11 bases between. The chain's CDR3 is CASSPSRDSYEQYF. CDR3 bases: TGTGCCAGCAGCCCGTCCCGGGACTCCTACGAGCAGTACTTC.

This rearrangement joins TRBV20-1 to TRBJ2-1; 8 bases line up with TRBD2. V shed 2 bases, J shed 6 bases, and the junction held 12 bases outside the gene matches. The CDR3 sequence is 16 residues long. CDR1 and CDR2 from the germline V gene are DFQATT and SNEGSKA (reference sequence). The CDR3 DNA is TGCAGTGCTAGACCGTCCCCCCGGGAGGGCCCCAATGAGCAGTTCTTC. Its translation is CSARPSPREGPNEQFF.

The table lists this clonotype with a count of one. CDR3 in amino acids: CASSLGQGFSGANVLTF. DNA of the CDR3: TGCGCCAGCAGCTTGGGCCAGGGATTCTCTGGGGCCAACGTCCTGACTTTC. V is TRBV5-1 and J is TRBJ2-6; possibly TRBD1 for D (5 bases). The germline gives CDR1 SGHRS, CDR2 YFSETQ. Trimming shortened V by 0 bases and J by 0 bases, and 10 bases separated the two germline ends. The CDR3 covers 17 residues.

The chain uses TRBV7-8 and TRBJ2-2, with 7 nucleotides matching TRBD1. J lost 5 bases, V lost 3 bases, and 9 bases had no gene match. The CDR3 runs to 16 residues. In germline, CDR1 is SGHVS, CDR2 FQNEAQ. The CDR3 nucleotides are TGTGCCAGCAGCTTTCTTAGGGGGCGAGGGACCGGGGAGCTGTTTTTT. Protein product: CASSFLRGRGTGELFF.